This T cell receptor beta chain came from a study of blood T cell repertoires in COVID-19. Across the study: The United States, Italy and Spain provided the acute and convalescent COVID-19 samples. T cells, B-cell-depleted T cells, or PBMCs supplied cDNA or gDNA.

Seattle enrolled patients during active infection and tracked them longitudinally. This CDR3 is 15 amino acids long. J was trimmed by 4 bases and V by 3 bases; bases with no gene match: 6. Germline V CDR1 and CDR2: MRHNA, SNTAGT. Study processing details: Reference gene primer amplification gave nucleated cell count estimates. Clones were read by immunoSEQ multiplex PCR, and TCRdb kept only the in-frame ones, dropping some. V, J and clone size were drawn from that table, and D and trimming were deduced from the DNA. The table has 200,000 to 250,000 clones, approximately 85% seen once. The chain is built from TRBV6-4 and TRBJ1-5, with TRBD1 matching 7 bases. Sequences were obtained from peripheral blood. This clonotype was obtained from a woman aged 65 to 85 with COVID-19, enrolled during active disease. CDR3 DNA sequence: TGTGCCAGCAGTGAAGGGGCAGGGGGGAATCAGCCCCAGCATTTT. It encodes CASSEGAGGNQPQHF.